The TCR beta chain described here comes from a study of STAT5B mutations in CD4+ large granular lymphocyte leukemia. Sequencing used immunoSEQ multiplex PCR; TCRdb keeps in-frame clones, though not all of them. The sample records 30,000 to 40,000 clones, about 90% being singletons. The CDR3 consists of 15 residues. V shed 0 bases and J shed 3 bases, with 11 bases lying between them. Germline V gives CDR1 SGHDT, CDR2 YYEEEE. The material sequenced was CD4+ T cells from blood buffy coats. The chain links TRBV5-6 to TRBJ2-3; D may be TRBD2 (5 bases). This sequence was found in a human donor in good health. CDR3: CASSLARVRTDTQYF. The DNA for the CDR3 is TGTGCCAGCAGCTTGGCGAGGGTTAGGACAGATACGCAGTATTTT.